A selection of T cell receptor beta chains follows, all from one sample in a study of blood T cells in healthy people across ages. TCRdb re-analysed the 5' RACE reads in MiXCR, keeping a single row per CDR3 protein. This table has roughly 1.9 million distinct CDR3 sequences, approximately 40% appearing once. Sequencing was done on a sample of blood. These receptors were taken from a human donor in good health. Both conserved end residues are part of each CDR3. The order of the fields is CDR3 DNA, CDR3 protein, clone size, V gene, D gene, J gene. D genes are given only for firm matches. Part of the rows lack a size; the others show once, few, many or a class for expanded clones.

TGTGCCACCAGCAGAGATGGGACCAGCTCCTACAATGAGCAGTTCTTC,CATSRDGTSSYNEQFF,NA,TRBV15,NA,TRBJ2-1
TGTGCCAGCAGCTACGACCCGGCAACTAATGAAAAACTGTTTTTT,CASSYDPATNEKLFF,NA,TRBV7-2,NA,TRBJ1-4
TGCAGTGCTAGAGACCAGGTCGCCTATTCACCCCTCCACTTT,CSARDQVAYSPLHF,NA,TRBV20-1,NA,TRBJ1-6
TGTGCCAGCAGCTTAGGCGCGGAGGGGGCCAACGTCCTGACTTTC,CASSLGAEGANVLTF,few,TRBV7-9,NA,TRBJ2-6
TGTGCCATCAGTGAGTCGGACAGGGTTAACACCGGGGAGCTGTTTTTT,CAISESDRVNTGELFF,few,TRBV10-3,TRBD1,TRBJ2-2
TGTGCCAGCAGTTACTCGGCTAGCGTAGATACGCAGTATTTT,CASSYSASVDTQYF,NA,TRBV6-5,NA,TRBJ2-3
TGTGCCAGCAGAGGGGGTAATAACTACGAGCAGTACTTC,CASRGGNNYEQYF,few,TRBV28,NA,TRBJ2-7
TGTGCCAGCAGTCACTTCAAGGATGGGGCAAAAAACATTCAGTACTTC,CASSHFKDGAKNIQYF,few,TRBV28,NA,TRBJ2-4
TGTGCCAGCAGCGTAGGAACGGACCCACCGCAGTACTTC,CASSVGTDPPQYF,NA,TRBV9,NA,TRBJ2-7
TGCAGTGCTGTAACAGGGGAGGGCTACACCTTC,CSAVTGEGYTF,NA,TRBV20-1,TRBD1,TRBJ1-2
TGTGCCACCAGTGATCCCCAAAGCTCTGGGGCCAACGTCCTGACTTTC,CATSDPQSSGANVLTF,NA,TRBV24-1,NA,TRBJ2-6
TGCAGTGCCCCCCGCGCCGGGACCCCGAGCTCCTACAATGAGCAGTTCTTC,CSAPRAGTPSSYNEQFF,NA,TRBV20-1,NA,TRBJ2-1
TGTGCCACCACAGGGGGATATTATTCACCCCTCCACTTT,CATTGGYYSPLHF,NA,TRBV12-3/TRBV12-4,TRBD1,TRBJ1-6
TGTGCCAGCAGCCAAGCCGGGGTATACAATGAGCAGTTCTTC,CASSQAGVYNEQFF,few,TRBV14,NA,TRBJ2-1
TGTGCCAGCAGCTTAGTAGCGGGACAACTACCCTACGAGCAGTACTTC,CASSLVAGQLPYEQYF,few,TRBV7-2,TRBD2,TRBJ2-7
TGCGCCAGCAGCCAAGTGTTAAGGGTTACTTCCCGAGGCTACACCTTC,CASSQVLRVTSRGYTF,few,TRBV4-3,NA,TRBJ1-2
TGCGGCTCCGGGGGGGATACGCAGTATTTT,CGSGGDTQYF,NA,TRBV29-1,TRBD2,TRBJ2-3
TGTGCCAGCAGTTACGGTATCGGCCAAGAGACCCAGTACTTC,CASSYGIGQETQYF,few,TRBV6-2/TRBV6-3,NA,TRBJ2-5
TGTGCCAGCAGCTTACTTTCCCGCCTAGAGACCCAGTACTTC,CASSLLSRLETQYF,NA,TRBV7-2,NA,TRBJ2-5
TGTGCTAGTGGTTTGGTACGGATAAAGACAGGGGGCCCTGGTCAGCCCCAGCATTTT,CASGLVRIKTGGPGQPQHF,NA,TRBV12-5,TRBD1,TRBJ1-5
TGTGCCACCAGTGATTTGCGGACTAGCACAGATACGCAGTATTTT,CATSDLRTSTDTQYF,NA,TRBV24-1,NA,TRBJ2-3
TGCGCCAGCAGCCAAGAATTGGGGTTCGAGCAGTACTTC,CASSQELGFEQYF,NA,TRBV4-1,NA,TRBJ2-7
TGTGCCAGCAGCCTAACGACAGGTTTGGACAATGAGCAGTTCTTC,CASSLTTGLDNEQFF,few,TRBV7-7,NA,TRBJ2-1
TGCGCCAGCAGACGTCTAGCGGATAACACGGATACGCAGTATTTT,CASRRLADNTDTQYF,NA,TRBV5-1,TRBD2,TRBJ2-3
TGTGCCAGCAGTTTATCCGGAGAGGCTAGCGGGGGGGCCAGGTACAATGAGCAGTTCTTC,CASSLSGEASGGARYNEQFF,NA,TRBV27,TRBD2,TRBJ2-1
TGTGCCACCAGTACTACGATCAGGGGGCAGGTCCCGCTCCGGGATACGCAGTATTTT,CATSTTIRGQVPLRDTQYF,NA,TRBV24-1,TRBD1,TRBJ2-3
TGCAGCGTTTCTCCTGGCGTAGGGCCCTACGAGCAGTACTTC,CSVSPGVGPYEQYF,few,TRBV29-1,NA,TRBJ2-7
TGTGCCAGCAGCATGACAGCATCTGAGCAGTTCTTC,CASSMTASEQFF,NA,TRBV28,NA,TRBJ2-1
TGTGCCACCAGTGTCGCGGGCGGGGGGGCCCTGGAGACCCAGTACTTC,CATSVAGGGALETQYF,few,TRBV24-1,TRBD2,TRBJ2-5
TGCAGTGCTCAACTGCAGTGTGCGGGGAGAAACAATGAGCAGTTCTTC,CSAQLQCAGRNNEQFF,NA,TRBV20-1,NA,TRBJ2-1
TGCGCCAGCAGCCAGGGGTTTAGACAGCAAGAGACCCAGTACTTC,CASSQGFRQQETQYF,NA,TRBV4-3,NA,TRBJ2-5
TGTGCCATCAGTCAACTAGCGGAAGAGACCCAGTACTTC,CAISQLAEETQYF,few,TRBV10-3,TRBD2,TRBJ2-5
TGTGCCAGCAATTTAGGGGGCATGACAGGCCTCACAGATACGCAGTATTTT,CASNLGGMTGLTDTQYF,NA,TRBV28,TRBD1,TRBJ2-3
TGCAGCGTTGAAGACAACTTTGGGACAGGGGGAGTAGAGACCCAGTACTTC,CSVEDNFGTGGVETQYF,few,TRBV29-1,TRBD1,TRBJ2-5
TGCGCCAGCAGCCAAGAATGGGTACATGAGCAGTTCTTC,CASSQEWVHEQFF,few,TRBV4-3,NA,TRBJ2-1
TGTGCCAGCAGCCAATTGTTCAGCCTTCGGGAGACCCAGTACTTC,CASSQLFSLRETQYF,NA,TRBV3-1,NA,TRBJ2-5
TGTGTTAGTGGTTTGTATCTTATGAACACTGAAGCTTTCTTT,CVSGLYLMNTEAFF,NA,TRBV12-5,NA,TRBJ1-1
TGTGCCAGCAGTCCTCCCCCGAGGGGGGGACGGCCCCAGCATTTT,CASSPPPRGGRPQHF,NA,TRBV12-3/TRBV12-4,NA,TRBJ1-5
TGCAGTGCTAGCTCTCCCAGGGATAGTGAAAAACTGTTTTTT,CSASSPRDSEKLFF,NA,TRBV20-1,NA,TRBJ1-4
TGTGCCAGCAGCTCCCACCTGGGAGGGGGACCCGCGATGAAGGAGACCCAGTACTTC,CASSSHLGGGPAMKETQYF,NA,TRBV7-9,NA,TRBJ2-5
TGTGCCAGCAGTTACCAGGGCGCGAGGGCAAAGAGAATGAACACTGAAGCTTTCTTT,CASSYQGARAKRMNTEAFF,NA,TRBV12-3/TRBV12-4,NA,TRBJ1-1
TGTGCCAGCAGCTTTACAGGGGGCTTTGGTGAAGCTTTCTTT,CASSFTGGFGEAFF,NA,TRBV5-4,TRBD1,TRBJ1-1
TGTGCCAGCAGGGCCGGGCCCCTCTATGGCTACACCTTC,CASRAGPLYGYTF,NA,TRBV6-1,NA,TRBJ1-2
TGCAGTGCTAGAGATGTGGGGGGCGTCGAGACCCAGTACTTC,CSARDVGGVETQYF,NA,TRBV20-1,NA,TRBJ2-5
TGTGCCAGCAGCTTAGTACTAGCGTTCAATGAGCAGTTCTTC,CASSLVLAFNEQFF,few,TRBV7-9,TRBD2,TRBJ2-1
TGCAGCGTTGAATCGGCGGGGGAGTACAATGAGCAGTTCTTC,CSVESAGEYNEQFF,NA,TRBV29-1,TRBD2,TRBJ2-1
TGTGCCAGCAGCTTTACAGGGTTGCCCGGGGAGCTGTTTTTT,CASSFTGLPGELFF,NA,TRBV7-9,NA,TRBJ2-2
TGTGCCAGCAGTTTAGGCGAAAGACAGGGCGAATATGGCTACACCTTC,CASSLGERQGEYGYTF,NA,TRBV12-3/TRBV12-4,TRBD1,TRBJ1-2
TGTGCCACAGGGACAGGAAATGAAAAACTGTTTTTT,CATGTGNEKLFF,few,TRBV10-3,TRBD1,TRBJ1-4
TGTGCCAGCAGTGAATTAACGAATGATGGCTACACCTTC,CASSELTNDGYTF,NA,TRBV25-1,NA,TRBJ1-2
TGTGCCAGCAGCCTCGACAGGGTGGGGTCACCCCTCCACTTT,CASSLDRVGSPLHF,few,TRBV7-2,TRBD1,TRBJ1-6
TGCAGTGCTACCCGCGGCAGTTATAGCAATCAGCCCCAGCATTTT,CSATRGSYSNQPQHF,once,TRBV20-1,NA,TRBJ1-5
TGTGCCAGCAGTTTTAGGGGTAACATTCAGTACTTC,CASSFRGNIQYF,many,TRBV12-3/TRBV12-4,NA,TRBJ2-4
TGCAGTGCTAGAGGACAGAGCAATCAGCCCCAGCATTTT,CSARGQSNQPQHF,few,TRBV20-1,NA,TRBJ1-5
TGCAGTGCCCCGAGGGGGATTTCAGGGGGGATAACGTACGAGCAGTACTTC,CSAPRGISGGITYEQYF,few,TRBV20-1,NA,TRBJ2-7